The clone carrying this TCR beta chain was counted at least ten times. What it binds is unknown. The junction does not match germline at one end; this may be a read error. These data belong to a study of breast tumors, draining lymph nodes, adjacent tissues. Study-level results: Data fit most tumor T cells coming from lymph node, expanding in tumor.

There are 16 residues in the CDR3. The germline CDR1 and CDR2 sequences are MDHEN and SYDVKM. TCRdb independently ran MiXCR on the multiplex PCR reads; one entry per CDR3 protein. Counted here are 150,000 to 200,000 distinct CDR3 sequences, about 33% occurring once; the ten biggest clones make up around 3.5%. Axillary draining lymph nodes of breast cancer patients supplied the node samples. The genes are TRBV28 and TRBJ2-3, with 12 bases matching TRBD1. Specimen: axillary lymph node tissue. The receptor was isolated from a female donor with breast cancer. Some clones in this sample may be carry-over from other donors' samples. CDR3 in amino acids: CASSLVGTGGTDTQYF. In DNA form, the CDR3 reads TGTGCCAGCAGTTTGGTCGGGACAGGGGGCACGGATACGCAGTATTTT.